Each of the 17 T cell receptor beta chains below was sequenced from the same sample in a study of PD-1 blockade in classical Hodgkin lymphoma. Time point here: cycle 4 day 1 (C4D1), after 5 to 7 weeks of nivolumab. The patients all showed relapse after autologous stem cell transplantation, while their brentuximab vedotin exposure varied. The assay was immunoSEQ multiplex PCR, and TCRdb's table has in-frame clones only and misses some. This sample has some 34,000 clones, with approximately 67% found just once. Sample: peripheral blood mononuclear cells (PBMCs), taken before the fourth cycle of nivolumab. The receptors originated from a human donor with classical Hodgkin lymphoma.

This clone was observed a handful of times. The V call is TRBV29-1, the J call TRBJ1-1; TRBD1 is a possible D gene (5 bases). The CDR3 runs to 12 residues. Germline V CDR1 and CDR2: SQVTM, ANQGSEA. The V and J ends lost 3 bases and 1 base respectively, with 6 bases between them. CDR3 residues: CSVEGPNTEAFF. CDR3 DNA: TGCAGCGTTGAGGGGCCGAACACTGAAGCTTTCTTT.

The chain uses TRBV19 and TRBJ2-7; D remains unclear. V dropped 8 bases and J dropped 2 bases, with 10 bases sitting between them. The length of the CDR3 is 12 residues. CDR1 is LNHDA and CDR2 is SQIVND in the germline V gene (reference sequence). CDR3 DNA: TGTGCCAGTGGTGGGTCAACCTACGAGCAGTACTTC. As protein: CASGGSTYEQYF. Drawing the rest from reference TRBV19 and TRBJ2-7, the complete variable domain is DGGITQSPKYLFRKEGQNVTLSCEQNLNHDAMYWYRQDPGQGLRLIYYSQIVNDFQKGDIAEGYSVSREKKESFPLTVTSAQKNPTAFYLCASGGSTYEQYFGPGTRLTVT.

In DNA form, the CDR3 reads TGTGCCAGCAGCCCCACTTACAGGGAGGAAGACATTCAGTACTTC. It yields the protein CASSPTYREEDIQYF. This chain uses TRBV7-3 with TRBJ2-4, with D perhaps TRBD1 or TRBD2 (6 bases each). Trimming pared 5 bases from V and 8 bases from J, leaving 19 bases between. Germline V gene sequence: CDR1 SGHTA, CDR2 FQGTGA. The CDR3 covers 15 residues.

J is TRBJ1-1 and V is TRBV6-1, with 8 bases that match TRBD1. Losses at the gene ends were 1 base for V and 5 bases for J; bases not matched to a gene: 6. Germline loops: CDR1 MNHNS, CDR2 SASEGT. The length of the CDR3 is 15 residues. CDR3 protein: CASSEGPGQATEAFF. CDR3 coding DNA: TGTGCCAGCAGTGAAGGTCCGGGACAGGCGACTGAAGCTTTCTTT.

The rearrangement links TRBV27 to TRBJ1-5; 8 bases are a match to TRBD1. The germline V gene encodes CDR1 MNHEY and CDR2 SMNVEV (reference sequence). The CDR3 has 17 residues. The V segment lost 5 bases and the J segment 0 bases; nucleotides outside the gene matches: 9. For the CDR3, the DNA is TGTGCCAGCAGTCAGAGACAGGGGAGTAATAGCAATCAGCCCCAGCATTTT. Amino acid sequence: CASSQRQGSNSNQPQHF.

The CDR3 loop reads CASNGGGLDTQYF. The CDR3 coding sequence is TGTGCCAGCAACGGCGGGGGGTTAGATACGCAGTATTTT. The V and J genes are TRBV7-9 and TRBJ2-3; 8 nucleotides match TRBD2. Trimming at V came to 7 bases and at J to 5 bases, leaving 5 bases not matched to a gene. Germline V gene lookup returns CDR1 SEHNR and CDR2 FQNEAQ (reference sequence). The CDR3 is 13 amino acids.

The DNA of the CDR3 is TGTGCCAGCAGCGAAAGGGACGGATGGAACACTGAAGCTTTCTTT. Translated, it gives CASSERDGWNTEAFF. The rearrangement joins TRBV9 to TRBJ1-1, with D tentatively TRBD1 (5 bases). The CDR3 contains 15 residues. Germline lookup yields CDR1 SGDLS and CDR2 YYNGEE. V lost 3 bases and J 1 base, leaving 13 bases between the germline ends.

The rearrangement uses TRBV6-6 and TRBJ1-2, with unresolved D. This CDR3 region has 13 residues. The V and J ends lost 8 bases and 5 bases respectively, with 15 bases between them. CDR1 is MNHNY and CDR2 is SVGAGI in the germline V gene (reference sequence). The CDR3 nucleotides read TGTGCCAGCTGTCCGGGGAGGGATTATGGCTACACCTTC. Amino acid sequence: CASCPGRDYGYTF.

The chain has TRBV7-9 and TRBJ2-7, with D hard to call. Trimming pared 0 bases from V and 5 bases from J, leaving 11 bases between. The germline gives CDR1 SEHNR, CDR2 FQNEAQ (reference sequence). The CDR3 extends over 14 amino acids. CDR3 sequence reads: CASSLALSPHEQYF. The CDR3 region has the DNA TGTGCCAGCAGCTTAGCCCTATCCCCCCACGAGCAGTACTTC.

This clone has only one observation. This chain connects TRBV6-5 to TRBJ2-6; D is undetermined. This CDR3 is built from 16 residues. V was shortened by 2 bases and J by 0 bases, with 8 bases between the two germline ends. CDR1 MNHEY and CDR2 SVGAGI come from the germline V gene. This chain's CDR3 is CASSYSPYSGANVLTF. The DNA for the CDR3 is TGTGCCAGCAGTTACAGCCCGTACTCTGGGGCCAACGTCCTGACTTTC.

V gene TRBV27 combines with J gene TRBJ1-4; tentative D call: TRBD1 (5 bases). Trimming stripped 7 bases from V and 7 bases from J, with 13 bases between. Germline V CDR1 and CDR2: MNHEY, SMNVEV (reference sequence). The CDR3 contains 13 residues. The CDR3 DNA reads as TGTGCCAGCATGGGGGGGATGGGTGAAAAACTGTTTTTT. Translated, it gives CASMGGMGEKLFF.

The V call is TRBV5-1, the J call TRBJ2-2, with 8 positions matching TRBD1. Unmatched junction bases numbered 10, after V lost 0 bases and J lost 6 bases. CDR1 is SGHRS and CDR2 is YFSETQ in the germline V gene. CDR3 length equals 17 residues. In DNA form, the CDR3 reads TGCGCCAGCAGCTTGGGGACAGGGCGGCTTTTTGCCGGGGAGCTGTTTTTT. Protein sequence: CASSLGTGRLFAGELFF.

The chain couples TRBV15 to TRBJ2-2; 7 positions match TRBD2. The CDR3 is made up of 15 amino acids. CDR1 is LNHNV and CDR2 is YYDKDF in the germline V gene (reference sequence). V lost 4 bases, J lost 3 bases, and 5 bases stayed unmatched. This CDR3 reads CATSKRGGHTGELFF. The CDR3 nucleotides read TGTGCCACCAGCAAGCGGGGCGGACACACCGGGGAGCTGTTTTTT.

The gene calls are TRBV7-9 and TRBJ1-2, with 7 bases aligning to TRBD1. The germline V gene has CDR1 SEHNR and CDR2 FQNEAQ (reference sequence). After removal of 5 bases from V and 4 bases from J, the junction contained 10 bases not matched to a gene. The CDR3 has 15 amino acids. The CDR3 protein is CASSLGGRGVYGYTF. In nucleotides, the CDR3 is TGTGCCAGCAGCCTGGGGGGCAGGGGGGTCTATGGCTACACCTTC.

In this sample, this clone turned up once. The rearrangement uses TRBV7-9 and TRBJ1-2; D not resolved. CDR3 length: 14 amino acids. Trimming cost V 2 bases and J 5 bases, with 12 bases left between them. Germline CDR1 SEHNR, CDR2 FQNEAQ (reference sequence). In DNA form, the CDR3 reads TGTGCCAGCAGCTTAATAGGTGTTGGATATGGCTACACCTTC. It encodes CASSLIGVGYGYTF.

The rearrangement joins TRBV27 to TRBJ2-1; D remains unclear. This CDR3 region has 13 residues. The germline gives CDR1 MNHEY, CDR2 SMNVEV (reference sequence). Trimming took off 6 bases at V and 9 bases at J, with 15 bases between the two ends. Here the CDR3 reads CASRPQGPSEQFF. The CDR3 region has the DNA TGTGCCAGCAGGCCCCAAGGGCCAAGTGAGCAGTTCTTC.

CDR3 sequence reads: CASSPVDISVNTEAFF. In nucleotides, the CDR3 is TGTGCCAGCTCACCCGTGGATATTAGCGTTAACACTGAAGCTTTCTTT. The chain is built from TRBV18 and TRBJ1-1; D is ambiguous. The CDR3 length is 16 residues. V lost 3 bases and J 2 bases, leaving 16 bases between the germline ends. The germline CDR1 and CDR2 sequences are KGHSH and LQKENI.